This T cell receptor (beta chain) was identified in a study of regulatory T cells in long-lasting Graves disease. Study-wide findings and caveats: TCR diversity was lower in persistent than newly diagnosed Graves' disease. Persistent disease showed a preference for TRBV28, TRBJ1-2 and TRBJ2-5.

V lost 1 base and J lost 4, with 13 bases in between. This CDR3 comprises 15 residues. The V gene's germline CDR1 is SEHNR and CDR2 FQNEAQ (reference sequence). Sample time point: newly diagnosed GD, antithyroid drugs for less than 3 months. With RNA extracted from PBMCs as input, the TCR library was made. Comments on this clonotype: What it binds is unknown.

HTBI primers from iRepertoire and Arm-PCR of CDR3 regions yielded the TCR beta libraries. MiXCR, applied by TCRdb to the multiplex PCR reads, yields one record per CDR3 protein. The table lists hundreds of thousands of distinct CDR3 sequences, under 20% of them singletons. The same specimen was also included in a second study, on T cells in Graves' hyperthyroidism and ophthalmopathy.

The specimen was peripheral blood mononuclear cells (PBMCs), collected at new diagnosis, from a patient treated with antithyroid drugs. The origin of this receptor is a woman aged 25 to 39 with Graves disease. The V call is TRBV7-9, the J call TRBJ2-5, with D tentatively TRBD2 (6 bases). The CDR3 DNA reads as TGTGCCAGCAGCTTAGGCTCGACGGGAGTAGAGACCCAGTACTTC. It yields the protein CASSLGSTGVETQYF.